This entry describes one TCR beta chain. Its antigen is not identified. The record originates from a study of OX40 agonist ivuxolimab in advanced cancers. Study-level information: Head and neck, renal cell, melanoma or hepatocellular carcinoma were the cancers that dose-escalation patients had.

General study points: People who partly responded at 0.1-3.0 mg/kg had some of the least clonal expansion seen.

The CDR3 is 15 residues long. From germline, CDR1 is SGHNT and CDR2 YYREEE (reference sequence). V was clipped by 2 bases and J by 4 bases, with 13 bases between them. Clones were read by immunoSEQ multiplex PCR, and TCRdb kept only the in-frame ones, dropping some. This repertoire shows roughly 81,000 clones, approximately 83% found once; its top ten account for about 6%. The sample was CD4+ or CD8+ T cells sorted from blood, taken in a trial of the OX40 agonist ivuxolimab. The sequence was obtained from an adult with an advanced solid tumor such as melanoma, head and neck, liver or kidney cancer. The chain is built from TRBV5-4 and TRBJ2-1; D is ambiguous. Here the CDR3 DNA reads TGTGCCAGCAGCTTAGAGGCCTACCCTTACAATGAGCAGTTCTTC. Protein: CASSLEAYPYNEQFF.